These T cell receptor beta chains were read from a single sample in a study of chemoradiotherapy in HPV16-positive cancers. The assay was immunoSEQ multiplex PCR, and TCRdb's table has in-frame clones only and misses some. Of more than 9,500 clones in the sample, 70% to 80% were seen once. Sampling was done from a patient who underwent chemoradiotherapy. The source is a human donor with HPV-associated anogenital cancer. Each CDR3 is given with its conserved first and last residue. A D gene is named only where the DNA matches it firmly. Size values are once, few and many counts, or a class for expanded clones, and some rows have none.

V gene: TRBV28
clone size: .
J gene: TRBJ1-4
D gene: TRBD1
CDR3 protein: CASSDGTGANEKLFF
CDR3 DNA: TGTGCCAGCAGTGACGGGACAGGGGCTAATGAAAAACTGTTTTTT

V gene: TRBV28
clone size: .
J gene: TRBJ1-6
D gene: .
CDR3 protein: CASSFRWPLHF
CDR3 DNA: TGTGCCAGCAGTTTTCGATGGCCCCTCCACTTT

V gene: TRBV21-1
clone size: once
J gene: TRBJ2-1
D gene: .
CDR3 protein: CASSITGTGVAVTIYNEQFF
CDR3 DNA: TGTGCCAGCAGCATAACCGGGACAGGGGTAGCAGTTACAATCTACAATGAGCAGTTCTTC

V gene: TRBV18
clone size: .
J gene: TRBJ1-5
D gene: .
CDR3 protein: CASSPQVATGNQPQHF
CDR3 DNA: TGTGCCAGCTCACCACAAGTCGCGACTGGCAATCAGCCCCAGCATTTT

V gene: TRBV2
clone size: .
J gene: TRBJ1-5
D gene: .
CDR3 protein: CASSEWSINQPQHF
CDR3 DNA: TGTGCCAGCAGTGAATGGTCTATCAATCAGCCCCAGCATTTT

V gene: TRBV6-6
clone size: .
J gene: TRBJ2-7
D gene: TRBD2
CDR3 protein: CASSPGGLGLYEQYF
CDR3 DNA: TGTGCCAGCAGCCCCGGGGGGTTGGGGTTGTACGAGCAGTACTTC

V gene: TRBV30
clone size: .
J gene: TRBJ2-6
D gene: .
CDR3 protein: CAWGPGTGANVLTF
CDR3 DNA: TGTGCCTGGGGGCCAGGGACTGGGGCCAACGTCCTGACTTTC

V gene: TRBV5-6
clone size: .
J gene: TRBJ2-2
D gene: .
CDR3 protein: CASSLGQPGELFF
CDR3 DNA: TGTGCCAGCAGCTTGGGACAGCCCGGGGAGCTGTTTTTT

V gene: TRBV7-2
clone size: .
J gene: TRBJ2-1
D gene: .
CDR3 protein: CASRLAGAGSYNEQFF
CDR3 DNA: TGTGCCAGCAGACTCGCCGGGGCCGGTTCCTACAATGAGCAGTTCTTC

V gene: TRBV28
clone size: .
J gene: TRBJ1-2
D gene: .
CDR3 protein: CASDMGWGGYGYTF
CDR3 DNA: TGTGCCAGCGACATGGGATGGGGGGGCTATGGCTACACCTTC

V gene: TRBV7-9
clone size: .
J gene: TRBJ1-1
D gene: .
CDR3 protein: CASSPTNTEAFF
CDR3 DNA: TGTGCCAGCAGCCCAACGAACACTGAAGCTTTCTTT

V gene: TRBV7-6
clone size: .
J gene: TRBJ2-2
D gene: .
CDR3 protein: CASSYTNTGELFF
CDR3 DNA: TGTGCCAGCAGCTACACGAACACCGGGGAGCTGTTTTTT